A single sample gave rise to the 4 T cell receptor beta chains below, sequenced in a study of control samples from healthy donors and cancer patients. The protocol was immunoSEQ multiplex PCR, while the TCRdb copy is restricted to in-frame clones and leaves out a portion. Among more than 95,000 clones listed, roughly nine tenths were seen once. Source material: blood. These receptors were collected from a man between 18 and 35 years old in good health.

This clone occurred a few times. The chain carries TRBV19 and TRBJ1-2; a weak D match, TRBD1 (5 bases). Trimming removed 4 bases from V and 2 bases from J, with 23 bases in between. The CDR3 contains 18 residues. From germline, CDR1 is LNHDA and CDR2 SQIVND (reference sequence). CDR3 sequence reads: CASSNRPGLKSPNYGYTF. In nucleotides, the CDR3 is TGTGCCAGTAGTAACCGACCGGGACTTAAATCGCCCAACTATGGCTACACCTTC.

This chain links TRBV5-1 with TRBJ2-2; D tentatively reads TRBD1 or TRBD2 (6 bases each). From germline, CDR1 is SGHRS and CDR2 YFSETQ. Trimming removed 4 bases from V and 5 bases from J, with 15 bases in between. The CDR3 has 15 residues. The CDR3 DNA reads as TGCGCCAGCAGCGCCGCCTTAGGGGGGACCGGGGAGCTGTTTTTT. Translating gives CASSAALGGTGELFF.

The chain recombines TRBV19 with TRBJ1-2; D remains ambiguous. The CDR3 runs 13 residues. The V gene's germline CDR1 is LNHDA and CDR2 SQIVND (reference sequence). V dropped 7 bases and J dropped 5 bases, with 14 bases sitting between them. The CDR3 is CASNLARSYGYTF. The CDR3 DNA reads as TGTGCCAGTAATCTGGCCAGATCATATGGCTACACCTTC.

The genes are TRBV4-1 and TRBJ2-6; 10 bases are a match to TRBD1. Germline V lookup: CDR1 MGHRA, CDR2 YSYEKL. The length of the CDR3 is 20 residues. Trimming removed 0 bases from V and 2 bases from J; junction bases left unmatched: 10. The CDR3 protein is CASSQDTTGQGKPGANVLTF. The CDR3 DNA reads as TGCGCCAGCAGCCAAGATACAACGGGACAGGGGAAACCTGGGGCCAACGTCCTGACTTTC.